The TCR beta chain described here comes from a study of beta chain features in type 1 diabetes. Broader study findings: Moderate yet significant TCRB CDR3 shortening was seen in Type 1 diabetes patients in all four CD4+ subsets. cDNA sequencing could over-represent cells with high TCR expression.

A word on this clone: Its target is unknown.

Every isolated RNA sample was fully reverse transcribed, so sequencing captured expressed TCRB transcripts. Average reads for naive, central memory and regulatory T cell samples were roughly 3.4 million. Method: immunoSEQ multiplex PCR; TCRdb's copy keeps in-frame clones and lacks some. The sample lists nearly 350,000 clones; around 9.7% were seen once. Donors contributed one heparinised blood draw apiece, averaging approximately 100 mL. The clonotype comes from a man younger than 40 with type 1 diabetes. The sample taken for sequencing was central memory CD4+ T cells from blood.

CDR3 amino acids: CASSFKSGLAGLQETQYF. CDR3 nucleotides: TGTGCCAGCAGCTTCAAATCGGGACTAGCGGGCCTTCAAGAGACCCAGTACTTC. This chain uses TRBV7-9 with TRBJ2-5, with 12 bases matching TRBD2. Germline V CDR1 and CDR2: SEHNR, FQNEAQ (reference sequence). The CDR3 has 18 residues. V was clipped by 3 bases and J by 2 bases; unmatched bases: 10.